The T cell receptor beta chain under discussion was sequenced for a study of blood T cell repertoires in COVID-19. Trimming cost V 3 bases and J 7 bases; bases outside gene matches: 6. CDR1 and CDR2 from the germline V gene are SGHRS and YFSETQ. The CDR3 is 14 residues long. Authors' data handling: Quantification of nucleated cells was approximated via reference gene primer amplification. The table came from immunoSEQ multiplex PCR; TCRdb's copy has only in-frame clones and leaves some out. V and J calls and clone size follow that table, whereas D and trimming were derived from the DNA. The sample holds about 330,000 clones, 86% seen once. As for this clone: Other DNA sequences from this sample encode an identical CDR3 as well.

The material sequenced was peripheral blood. This clonotype was obtained from a woman aged 45 to 65 with acute or convalescent COVID-19. This chain joins TRBV5-1 and TRBJ2-1, with 8 bases that match TRBD2. The CDR3 region has the DNA TGCGCCAGCAGCTCTGGGACTAGTGGGAATGAGCAGTTCTTC. It specifies CASSSGTSGNEQFF.